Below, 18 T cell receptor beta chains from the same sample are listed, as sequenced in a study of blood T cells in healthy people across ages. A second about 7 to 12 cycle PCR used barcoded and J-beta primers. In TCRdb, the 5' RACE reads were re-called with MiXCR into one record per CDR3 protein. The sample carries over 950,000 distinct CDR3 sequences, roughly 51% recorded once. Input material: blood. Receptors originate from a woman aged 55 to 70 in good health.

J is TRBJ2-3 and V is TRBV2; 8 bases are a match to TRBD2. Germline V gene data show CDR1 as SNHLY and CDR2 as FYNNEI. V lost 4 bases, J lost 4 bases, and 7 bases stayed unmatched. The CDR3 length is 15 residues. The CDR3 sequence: CASSVRGGEADTQYF. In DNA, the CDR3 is TGTGCCAGCAGTGTCCGGGGGGGAGAGGCAGATACGCAGTATTTT.

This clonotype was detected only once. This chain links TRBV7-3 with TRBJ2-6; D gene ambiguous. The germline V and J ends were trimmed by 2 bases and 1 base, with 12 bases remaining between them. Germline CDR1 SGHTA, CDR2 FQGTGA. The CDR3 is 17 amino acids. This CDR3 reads CASSLVHGYSGANVLTF. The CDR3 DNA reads TGTGCCAGCAGCTTAGTACATGGCTATTCTGGGGCCAACGTCCTGACTTTC.

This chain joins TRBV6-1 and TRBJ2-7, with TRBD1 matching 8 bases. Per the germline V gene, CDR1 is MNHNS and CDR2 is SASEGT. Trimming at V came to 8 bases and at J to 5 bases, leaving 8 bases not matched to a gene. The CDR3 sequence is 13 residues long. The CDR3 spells CASARAGGNEQYF. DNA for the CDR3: TGTGCCAGCGCCCGTGCAGGGGGCAACGAGCAGTACTTC.

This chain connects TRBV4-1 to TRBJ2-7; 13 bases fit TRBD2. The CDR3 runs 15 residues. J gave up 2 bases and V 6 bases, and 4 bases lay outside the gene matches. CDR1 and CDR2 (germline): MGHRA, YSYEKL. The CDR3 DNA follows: TGCGCCAGCAGACAACTAGCGGGAGGGGCCTACGAGCAGTACTTC. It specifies CASRQLAGGAYEQYF.

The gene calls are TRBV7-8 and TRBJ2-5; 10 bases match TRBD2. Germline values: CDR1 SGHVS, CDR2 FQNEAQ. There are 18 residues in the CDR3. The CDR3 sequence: CGGNVGLAGEVGHNEQYF. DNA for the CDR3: TGTGGCGGTAACGTAGGTCTAGCGGGAGAAGTGGGACATAATGAGCAGTACTTC.

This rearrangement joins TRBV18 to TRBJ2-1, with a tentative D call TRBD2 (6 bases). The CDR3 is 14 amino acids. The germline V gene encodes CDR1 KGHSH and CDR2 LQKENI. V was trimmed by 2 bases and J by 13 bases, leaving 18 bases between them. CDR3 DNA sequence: TGTGCCAGCTCACCAGGGACTGTCTTGGAGACCCAGTTCTTC. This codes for CASSPGTVLETQFF.

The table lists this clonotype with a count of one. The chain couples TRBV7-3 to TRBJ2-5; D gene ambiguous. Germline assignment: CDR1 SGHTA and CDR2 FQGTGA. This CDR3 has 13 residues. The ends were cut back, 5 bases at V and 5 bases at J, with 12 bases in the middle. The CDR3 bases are TGTGCCAGCAGCGCCCAAGATTCTGAGACCCAGTACTTC. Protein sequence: CASSAQDSETQYF. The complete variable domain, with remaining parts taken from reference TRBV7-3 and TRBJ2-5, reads GAGVSQTPSNKVTEKGKYVELRCDPISGHTALYWYRQSLGQGPEFLIYFQGTGAADDSGLPNDRFFAVRPEGSVSTLKIQRTERGDSAVYLCASSAQDSETQYFGPGTRLLVL.

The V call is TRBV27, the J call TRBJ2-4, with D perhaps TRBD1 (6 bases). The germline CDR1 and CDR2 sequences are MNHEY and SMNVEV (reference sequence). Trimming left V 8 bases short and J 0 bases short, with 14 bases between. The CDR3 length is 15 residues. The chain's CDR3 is CASHPQGLAKNIQYF. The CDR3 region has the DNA TGTGCCAGCCACCCCCAGGGGCTAGCCAAAAACATTCAGTACTTC.

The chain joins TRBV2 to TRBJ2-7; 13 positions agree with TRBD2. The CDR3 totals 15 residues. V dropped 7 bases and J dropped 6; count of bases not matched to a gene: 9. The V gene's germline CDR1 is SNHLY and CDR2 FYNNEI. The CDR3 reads CASKDRTSGSFEQYF. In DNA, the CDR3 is TGTGCCAGCAAGGACCGGACTAGCGGGAGCTTCGAGCAGTACTTC.

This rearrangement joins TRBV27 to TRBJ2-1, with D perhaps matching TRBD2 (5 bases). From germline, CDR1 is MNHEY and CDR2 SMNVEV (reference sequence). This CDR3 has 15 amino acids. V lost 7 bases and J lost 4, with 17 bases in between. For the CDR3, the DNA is TGTGCCAGCACCCAGGACTCCCCCAGATACAATGAGCAGTTCTTC. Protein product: CASTQDSPRYNEQFF.

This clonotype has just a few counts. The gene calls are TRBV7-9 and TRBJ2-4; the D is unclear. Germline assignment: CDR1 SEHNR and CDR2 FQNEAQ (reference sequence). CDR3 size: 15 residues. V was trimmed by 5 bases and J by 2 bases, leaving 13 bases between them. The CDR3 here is CASSQRWQTKNIQYF. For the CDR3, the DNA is TGTGCCAGCAGCCAACGGTGGCAGACCAAAAACATTCAGTACTTC.

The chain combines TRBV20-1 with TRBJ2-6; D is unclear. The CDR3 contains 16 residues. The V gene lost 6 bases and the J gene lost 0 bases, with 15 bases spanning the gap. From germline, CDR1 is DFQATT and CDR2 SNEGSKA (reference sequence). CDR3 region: CSASGQPLSGANVLTF. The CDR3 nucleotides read TGCAGTGCCTCGGGCCAGCCCCTCTCTGGGGCCAACGTCCTGACTTTC.

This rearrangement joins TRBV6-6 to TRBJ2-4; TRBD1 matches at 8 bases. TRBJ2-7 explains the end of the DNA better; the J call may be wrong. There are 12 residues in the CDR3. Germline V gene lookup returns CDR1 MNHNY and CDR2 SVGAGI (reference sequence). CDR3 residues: CASGRQGNEQYF. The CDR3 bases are TGTGCCAGTGGGCGACAGGGGAACGAGCAGTACTTC.

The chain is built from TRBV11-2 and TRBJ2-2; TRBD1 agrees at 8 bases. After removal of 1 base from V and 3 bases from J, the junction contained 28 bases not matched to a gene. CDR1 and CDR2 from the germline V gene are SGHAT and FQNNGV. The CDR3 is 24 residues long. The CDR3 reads CASSLVDRVDRWTALEGHTGELFF. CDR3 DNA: TGTGCCAGCAGCTTAGTGGACAGGGTTGATCGGTGGACCGCGTTGGAAGGCCACACCGGGGAGCTGTTTTTT.

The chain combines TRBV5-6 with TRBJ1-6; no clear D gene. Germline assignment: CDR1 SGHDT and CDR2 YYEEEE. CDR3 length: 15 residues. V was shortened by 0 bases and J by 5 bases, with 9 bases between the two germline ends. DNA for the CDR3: TGTGCCAGCAGCTTGGCAGGCAGCAATAATTCACCCCTCCACTTT. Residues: CASSLAGSNNSPLHF.

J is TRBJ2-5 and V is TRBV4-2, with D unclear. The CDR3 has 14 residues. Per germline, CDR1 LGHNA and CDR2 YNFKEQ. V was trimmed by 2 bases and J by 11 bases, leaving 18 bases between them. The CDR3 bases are TGTGCCAGCAGCCAATCTGCCCAGTACGATGAGCAGTACTTC. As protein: CASSQSAQYDEQYF.

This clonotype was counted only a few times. CDR3 coding DNA: TGTGCCAGCAGCTTAGGTCCTCAGCCCCAGCATTTT. Residues: CASSLGPQPQHF. The rearrangement uses TRBV7-2 and TRBJ1-5, with unresolved D. V shed 1 base and J shed 6 bases, with 4 bases lying between them. CDR3 length equals 12 residues. Germline CDR1 SGHTA, CDR2 FQGNSA.

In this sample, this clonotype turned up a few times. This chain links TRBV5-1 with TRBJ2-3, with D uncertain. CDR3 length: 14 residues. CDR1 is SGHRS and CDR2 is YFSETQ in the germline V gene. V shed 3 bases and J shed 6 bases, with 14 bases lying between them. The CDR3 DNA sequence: TGCGCCAGCAGCTCGAGTCCCCCGCGCGATACGCAGTATTTT. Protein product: CASSSSPPRDTQYF.